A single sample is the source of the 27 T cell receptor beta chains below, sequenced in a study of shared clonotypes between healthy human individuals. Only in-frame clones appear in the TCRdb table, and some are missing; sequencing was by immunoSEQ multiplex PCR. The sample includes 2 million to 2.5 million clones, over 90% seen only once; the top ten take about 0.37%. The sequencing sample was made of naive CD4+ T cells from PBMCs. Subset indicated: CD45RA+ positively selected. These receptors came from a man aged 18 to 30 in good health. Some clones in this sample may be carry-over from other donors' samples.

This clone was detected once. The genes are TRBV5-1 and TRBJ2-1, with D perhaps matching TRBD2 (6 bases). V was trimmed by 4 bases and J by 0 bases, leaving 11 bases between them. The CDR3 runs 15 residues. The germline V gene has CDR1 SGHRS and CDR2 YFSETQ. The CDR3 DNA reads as TGCGCCAGCAGCATAGCGGCCTACTCCTACAATGAGCAGTTCTTC. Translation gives CASSIAAYSYNEQFF.

The CDR3 sequence: CASSLTGRGEQFF. DNA for the CDR3: TGTGCCAGCAGTTTAACCGGACGGGGTGAGCAGTTCTTC. This rearrangement joins TRBV27 to TRBJ2-1; D possibly corresponds to TRBD2 (5 bases). This CDR3 is 13 amino acids long. The germline V gene encodes CDR1 MNHEY and CDR2 SMNVEV (reference sequence). The V end was cut by 2 bases, the J end by 9 bases, with 11 bases between.

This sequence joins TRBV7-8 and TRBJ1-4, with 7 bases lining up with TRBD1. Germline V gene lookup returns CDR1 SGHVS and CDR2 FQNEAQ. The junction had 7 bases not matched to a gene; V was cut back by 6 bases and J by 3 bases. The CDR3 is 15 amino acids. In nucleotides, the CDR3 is TGTGCCAGCAGTCCGACCGGGACAGCTAATGAAAAACTGTTTTTT. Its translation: CASSPTGTANEKLFF.

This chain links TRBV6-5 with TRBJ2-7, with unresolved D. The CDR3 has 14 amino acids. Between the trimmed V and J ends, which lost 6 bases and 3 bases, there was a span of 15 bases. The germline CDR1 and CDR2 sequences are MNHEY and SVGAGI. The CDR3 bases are TGTGCCAGCAGCCTCACCCTAAATGGCTACGAGCAGTACTTC. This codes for CASSLTLNGYEQYF.

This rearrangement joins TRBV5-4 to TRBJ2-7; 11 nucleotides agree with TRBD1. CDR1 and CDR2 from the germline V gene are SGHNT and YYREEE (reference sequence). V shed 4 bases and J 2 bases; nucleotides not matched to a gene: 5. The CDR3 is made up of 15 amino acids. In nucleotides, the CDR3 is TGTGCCAGCAGCGGCGGGACAGGGGGGACCTACGAGCAGTACTTC. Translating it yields CASSGGTGGTYEQYF.

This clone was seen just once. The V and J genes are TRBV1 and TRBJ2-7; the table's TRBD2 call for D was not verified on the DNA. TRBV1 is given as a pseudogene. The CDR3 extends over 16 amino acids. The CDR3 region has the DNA TGCACCAGCAGCCAGGGACTAGCGGGGGTTTCCTACGAGCAGTACTTC. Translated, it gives CTSSQGLAGVSYEQYF.

The CDR3 here is CASSQHTRADRSYEQYF. The CDR3 nucleotides read TGCGCCAGCAGCCAGCACACTCGGGCTGACCGCTCCTACGAGCAGTACTTC. The rearrangement joins TRBV4-1 to TRBJ2-7; D remains ambiguous. Germline V CDR1 and CDR2: MGHRA, YSYEKL. This CDR3 is 17 amino acids long. V lost 3 bases and J 0 bases, leaving 18 bases between the germline ends.

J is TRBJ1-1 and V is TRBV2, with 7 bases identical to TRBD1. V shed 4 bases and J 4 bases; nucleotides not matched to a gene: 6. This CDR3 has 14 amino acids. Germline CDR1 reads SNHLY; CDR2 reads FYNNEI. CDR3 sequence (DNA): TGTGCCAGCAGTGGTGGGACAGCGGGCACTGAAGCTTTCTTT. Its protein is CASSGGTAGTEAFF.

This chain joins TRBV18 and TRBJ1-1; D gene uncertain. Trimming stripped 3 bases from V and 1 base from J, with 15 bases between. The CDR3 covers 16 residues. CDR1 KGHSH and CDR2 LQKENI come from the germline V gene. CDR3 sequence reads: CASSPYGHLGNTEAFF. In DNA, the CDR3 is TGTGCCAGCTCACCGTACGGGCACCTCGGGAACACTGAAGCTTTCTTT.

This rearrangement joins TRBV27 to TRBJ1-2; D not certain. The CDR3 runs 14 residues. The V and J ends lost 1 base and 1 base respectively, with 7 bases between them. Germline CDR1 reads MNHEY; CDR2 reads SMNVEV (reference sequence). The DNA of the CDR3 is TGTGCCAGCAGTTTATATGGCCTTAACTATGGCTACACCTTC. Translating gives CASSLYGLNYGYTF.

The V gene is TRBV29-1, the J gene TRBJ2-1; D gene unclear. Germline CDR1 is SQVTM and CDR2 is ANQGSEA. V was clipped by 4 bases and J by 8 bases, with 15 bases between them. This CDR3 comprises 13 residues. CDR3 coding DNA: TGCAGCGTTGGGTATTGGGGTACCCATGAGCAGTTCTTC. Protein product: CSVGYWGTHEQFF.

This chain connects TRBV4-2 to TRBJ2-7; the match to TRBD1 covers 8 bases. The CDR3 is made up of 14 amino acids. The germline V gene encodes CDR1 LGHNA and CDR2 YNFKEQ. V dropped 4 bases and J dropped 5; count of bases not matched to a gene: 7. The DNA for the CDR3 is TGTGCCAGCAGCCCGGGACAGGCCTTGGACGAGCAGTACTTC. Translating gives CASSPGQALDEQYF.

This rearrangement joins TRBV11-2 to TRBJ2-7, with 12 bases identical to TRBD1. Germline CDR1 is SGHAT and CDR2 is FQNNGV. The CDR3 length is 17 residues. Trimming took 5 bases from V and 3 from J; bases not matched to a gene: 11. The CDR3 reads CASSLTGTGGAYYEQYF. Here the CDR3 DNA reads TGTGCCAGCAGCCTCACCGGGACAGGGGGCGCCTACTACGAGCAGTACTTC.

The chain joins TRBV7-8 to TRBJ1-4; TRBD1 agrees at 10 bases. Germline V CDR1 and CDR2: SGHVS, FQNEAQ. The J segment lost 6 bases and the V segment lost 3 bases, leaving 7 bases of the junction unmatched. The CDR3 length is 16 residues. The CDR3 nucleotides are TGTGCCAGCAGCTTCCAGGCGGGGACAGGGGATGAAAAACTGTTTTTT. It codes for CASSFQAGTGDEKLFF.

The CDR3 loop reads CASSQGRAWATGELFF. The CDR3 DNA follows: TGCGCCAGCAGCCAAGGGCGGGCTTGGGCCACCGGGGAGCTGTTTTTT. The J gene is TRBJ2-2, the V gene TRBV4-1; tentative D call: TRBD2 (5 bases). The V and J ends lost 1 base and 4 bases respectively, with 13 bases between them. From germline, CDR1 is MGHRA and CDR2 YSYEKL. This CDR3 has 16 amino acids.

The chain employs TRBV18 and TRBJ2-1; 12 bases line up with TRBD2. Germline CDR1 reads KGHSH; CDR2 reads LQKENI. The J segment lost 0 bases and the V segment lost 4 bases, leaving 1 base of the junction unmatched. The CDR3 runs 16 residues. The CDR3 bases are TGTGCCAGCTCACTGGGACTAGCGGGCTCCTACAATGAGCAGTTCTTC. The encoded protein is CASSLGLAGSYNEQFF.

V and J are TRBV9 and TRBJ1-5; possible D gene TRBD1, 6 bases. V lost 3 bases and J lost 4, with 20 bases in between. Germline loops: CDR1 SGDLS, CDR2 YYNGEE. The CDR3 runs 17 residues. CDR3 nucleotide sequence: TGTGCCAGCAGCGAGGGTATGTCAGGGGTATGGAATCAGCCCCAGCATTTT. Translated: CASSEGMSGVWNQPQHF.

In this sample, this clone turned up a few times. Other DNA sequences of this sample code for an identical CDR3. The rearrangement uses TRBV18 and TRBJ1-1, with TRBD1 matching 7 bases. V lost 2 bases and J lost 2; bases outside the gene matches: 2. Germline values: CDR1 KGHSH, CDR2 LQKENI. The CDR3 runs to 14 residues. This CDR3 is CASSPNRGNTEAFF. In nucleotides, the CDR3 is TGTGCCAGCTCACCAAACAGGGGAAACACTGAAGCTTTCTTT.

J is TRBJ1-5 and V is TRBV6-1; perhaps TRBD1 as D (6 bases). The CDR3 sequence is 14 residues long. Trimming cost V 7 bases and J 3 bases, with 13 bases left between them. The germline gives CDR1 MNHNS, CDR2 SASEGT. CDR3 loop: CASNLQGNNQPQHF. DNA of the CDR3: TGTGCCAGCAATCTCCAGGGGAACAATCAGCCCCAGCATTTT.

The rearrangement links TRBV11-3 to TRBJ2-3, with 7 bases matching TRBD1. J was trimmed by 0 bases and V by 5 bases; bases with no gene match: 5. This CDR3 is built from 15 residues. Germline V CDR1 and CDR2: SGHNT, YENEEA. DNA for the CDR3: TGTGCCAGCAGCCAGGGGGTTAAGAGCACAGATACGCAGTATTTT. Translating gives CASSQGVKSTDTQYF.

CDR3 amino acids: CASRILQGLDTEAFF. The CDR3 coding sequence is TGTGCCAGTAGAATACTGCAGGGCCTGGACACTGAAGCTTTCTTT. This chain joins TRBV19 and TRBJ1-1, with D possibly TRBD1 on 5 matching bases. Germline values: CDR1 LNHDA, CDR2 SQIVND (reference sequence). Trimming removed 6 bases from V and 3 bases from J, with 17 bases in between. The CDR3 consists of 15 residues.

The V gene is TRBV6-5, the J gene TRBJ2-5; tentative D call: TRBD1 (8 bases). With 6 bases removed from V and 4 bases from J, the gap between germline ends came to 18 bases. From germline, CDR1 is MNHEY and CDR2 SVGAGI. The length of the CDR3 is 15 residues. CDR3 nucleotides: TGTGCCAGCAGAAGGGTGGACAGGGAGGGAGAGACCCAGTACTTC. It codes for CASRRVDREGETQYF.

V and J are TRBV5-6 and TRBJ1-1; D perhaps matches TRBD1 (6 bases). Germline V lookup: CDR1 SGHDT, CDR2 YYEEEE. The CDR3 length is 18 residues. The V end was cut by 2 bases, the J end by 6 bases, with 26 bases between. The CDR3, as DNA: TGTGCCAGCAGCTTTTGGGGTAGAAGGGGGGTCTGGGTGTCTGAAGCTTTCTTT. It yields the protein CASSFWGRRGVWVSEAFF.

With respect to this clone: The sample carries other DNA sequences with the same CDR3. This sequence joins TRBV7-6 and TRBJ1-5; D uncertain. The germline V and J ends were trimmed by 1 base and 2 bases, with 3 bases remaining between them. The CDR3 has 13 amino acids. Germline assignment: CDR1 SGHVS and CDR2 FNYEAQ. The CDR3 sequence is CASSLVGNQPQHF. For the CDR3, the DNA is TGTGCCAGCAGCTTAGTGGGCAATCAGCCCCAGCATTTT. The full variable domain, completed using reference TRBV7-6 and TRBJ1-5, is GAGVSQSPRYKVTKRGQDVALRCDPISGHVSLYWYRQALGQGPEFLTYFNYEAQQDKSGLPNDRFSAERPEGSISTLTIQRTEQRDSAMYRCASSLVGNQPQHFGDGTRLSIL.

CDR3 in DNA: TGTGCCAGCAGTTTTCCGCGGAGGGGTGGAGAGACCCAGTACTTC. This encodes CASSFPRRGGETQYF. The chain carries TRBV28 and TRBJ2-5; perhaps TRBD2 as D (6 bases). V was trimmed by 3 bases and J by 4 bases, leaving 15 bases between them. This CDR3 is 15 amino acids long. Germline V gives CDR1 MDHEN, CDR2 SYDVKM.

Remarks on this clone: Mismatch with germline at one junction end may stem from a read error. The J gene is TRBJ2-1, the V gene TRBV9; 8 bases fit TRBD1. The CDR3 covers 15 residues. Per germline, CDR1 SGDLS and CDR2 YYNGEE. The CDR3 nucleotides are TGTGCTAGCAGCACGAGGACAGGGAACTACAATGAGCAGTTCTTC. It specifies CASSTRTGNYNEQFF.

Here the CDR3 reads CASSFSSGTYGYTF. The CDR3 region has the DNA TGTGCCAGCAGTTTCTCCTCAGGGACCTATGGCTACACCTTC. This chain joins TRBV27 and TRBJ1-2; weak D call: TRBD1 (5 bases). Trimming shortened V by 3 bases and J by 4 bases, and 12 bases separated the two germline ends. CDR1 and CDR2 from the germline V gene are MNHEY and SMNVEV (reference sequence). This CDR3 region has 14 residues.